Presented here are 17 T cell receptor beta chains from one specimen sequenced in a study of T cell repertoires and HLA-DP antigens (dated by TCRdb to between 2018 and 2020). The library was made by the immunoSEQ multiplex PCR assay. TCRdb carries this immuneACCESS record with in-frame sequences only. Its versions omit some clonotypes, under half of them owing to an unresolved V gene in the studies checked, with the rest unexplained. In all, the sample holds over 60,000 clones, and about 82% of those were seen once. Of the sample, 1.5% to 2% falls within the top ten clones. Their target antigens are unknown. Material: CD4+ T cells from PBMCs. These receptors all stem from a man aged 55 to 69 in good health and CMV-seronegative.

V is TRBV14 and J is TRBJ2-3, with D possibly called TRBD1 or TRBD2 (5 bases each). The germline CDR1 and CDR2 sequences are SGHDN and FVKESK. This CDR3 comprises 13 residues. The V and J ends lost 7 bases and 10 bases respectively, with 18 bases between them. The CDR3 nucleotides read TGTGCCAGCACCAGAGGGGCGGGCCAGCCGCAGTATTTT. It encodes CASTRGAGQPQYF.

The CDR3 DNA reads TGTGCCAGCAGCTTGGGAGGGGACAGGGGGGCCTATGGCTACACCTTC. It codes for CASSLGGDRGAYGYTF. This chain joins TRBV5-4 and TRBJ1-2; 11 bases match TRBD1. Germline CDR1 SGHNT, CDR2 YYREEE (reference sequence). The ends lost 0 bases at V and 4 bases at J; junction bases unmatched: 5. This CDR3 has 16 amino acids.

A few counts support this clone. J is TRBJ1-6 and V is TRBV19, with 7 positions matching TRBD1. Germline CDR1 and CDR2: LNHDA and SQIVND (reference sequence). The CDR3 covers 14 residues. J was trimmed by 2 bases and V by 9 bases; bases with no gene match: 4. The CDR3 DNA is TGTGCCAGCTGGCAGGGGGCCTATAATTCACCCCTCCACTTT. Protein sequence: CASWQGAYNSPLHF.

As concerns this clone: At one boundary the junction diverges from the germline segment, which might be a read error. J is TRBJ2-1 and V is TRBV7-2; D is ambiguous. Germline assignment: CDR1 SGHTA and CDR2 FQGNSA. This CDR3 region has 14 residues. CDR3 loop: CASSFRAENNGQFF. In nucleotides, the CDR3 is TGTGCCAGCAGCTTCCGGGCAGAAAACAATGGGCAGTTCTTC.

The chain combines TRBV11-2 with TRBJ2-5; D might be TRBD2 (6 bases). Germline CDR1 and CDR2: SGHAT and FQNNGV. V was shortened by 2 bases and J by 4 bases, with 23 bases between the two germline ends. The CDR3 consists of 18 residues. CDR3 region: CASSLSYRRGMLAETQYF. The DNA of the CDR3 is TGTGCCAGCAGCTTATCCTACCGGCGGGGCATGTTAGCAGAGACCCAGTACTTC.

The chain carries TRBV6-4 and TRBJ1-5, with a weak D call TRBD1 (5 bases). This CDR3 contains 14 residues. V gave up 2 bases and J gave up 7 bases, with 12 bases separating them. Germline CDR1 is MRHNA and CDR2 is SNTAGT. CDR3 loop: CASSDRAGSQPQHF. For the CDR3, the DNA is TGTGCCAGCAGTGACCGGGCAGGGAGCCAGCCCCAGCATTTT.

The chain recombines TRBV5-1 with TRBJ2-1; D possibly corresponds to TRBD2 (5 bases). Germline CDR1 is SGHRS and CDR2 is YFSETQ. The CDR3 runs 15 residues. Trimming cost V 0 bases and J 8 bases, with 15 bases left between them. As DNA, the CDR3 is TGCGCCAGCAGCTTGGCGGGAAGGTCGAGGGATGAGCAGTTCTTC. Protein sequence: CASSLAGRSRDEQFF.

The gene calls are TRBV11-3 and TRBJ2-7, with D possibly being TRBD1 (6 bases). Germline CDR1 SGHNT, CDR2 YENEEA. The CDR3 sequence is 13 residues long. The V and J ends lost 0 bases and 3 bases respectively, with 6 bases between them. The CDR3: CASSLEDSYEQYF. The CDR3, as DNA: TGTGCCAGCAGCTTAGAGGACAGCTACGAGCAGTACTTC. Full variable domain (missing parts from reference TRBV11-3 and TRBJ2-7): EAGVVQSPRYKIIEKKQPVAFWCNPISGHNTLYWYLQNLGQGPELLIRYENEEAVDDSQLPKDRFSAERLKGVDSTLKIQPAELGDSAVYLCASSLEDSYEQYFGPGTRLTVT.

The chain couples TRBV5-4 to TRBJ2-3; TRBD2 matches 10 bases. The CDR3 consists of 16 residues. The V gene's germline CDR1 is SGHNT and CDR2 YYREEE (reference sequence). Trimming took 3 bases from V and 5 from J; bases not matched to a gene: 9. In DNA, the CDR3 is TGTGCCAGCAGCTCCGAGCGGGGGGGCCGCGGAGATACGCAGTATTTT. It specifies CASSSERGGRGDTQYF.

The chain combines TRBV15 with TRBJ1-2; 7 bases line up with TRBD1. V trimming: 0 bases; J trimming: 8 bases; junction bases outside the gene matches: 6. This CDR3 is 14 amino acids long. Germline CDR1 LNHNV, CDR2 YYDKDF (reference sequence). CDR3 sequence reads: CATSRDQGVEGYTF. In DNA, the CDR3 is TGTGCCACCAGCAGAGATCAGGGGGTGGAGGGCTACACCTTC.

This clone has just a few counts. The rearrangement links TRBV30 to TRBJ1-2, with 8 bases fitting TRBD1. J was trimmed by 8 bases and V by 0 bases; bases with no gene match: 5. This CDR3 is 13 amino acids long. Germline V gives CDR1 GTSNPN, CDR2 SVGIG (reference sequence). The CDR3 protein is CAWSVAGGRGYTF. Here the CDR3 DNA reads TGTGCCTGGAGTGTGGCAGGGGGCAGAGGCTACACCTTC.

This rearrangement joins TRBV7-2 to TRBJ1-2; D is undetermined. V shed 5 bases and J shed 8 bases, with 15 bases lying between them. The CDR3 totals 13 residues. CDR1 and CDR2 from the germline V gene are SGHTA and FQGNSA. CDR3 residues: CASSPAGSVGYTF. DNA of the CDR3: TGTGCCAGCAGCCCAGCGGGTTCGGTAGGCTACACCTTC. The full variable domain, its missing parts supplied by reference TRBV7-2 and TRBJ1-2, is GAGVSQSPSNKVTEKGKDVELRCDPISGHTALYWYRQSLGQGLEFLIYFQGNSAPDKSGLPSDRFSAERTGGSVSTLTIQRTQQEDSAVYLCASSPAGSVGYTFGSGTRLTVV.

This sequence joins TRBV4-3 and TRBJ2-1, with 10 bases aligning to TRBD2. The trim removed 0 bases at V and 5 bases at J, leaving 10 bases unmatched. CDR1 and CDR2 from the germline V gene are LGHNA and YSLEER. The CDR3 is made up of 18 amino acids. CDR3 loop: CASSQEATTSGWNNEQFF. As DNA, the CDR3 is TGCGCCAGCAGCCAAGAAGCGACGACTAGCGGGTGGAACAATGAGCAGTTCTTC.

This rearrangement joins TRBV10-1 to TRBJ2-3; D unresolved. With 3 bases removed from V and 2 bases from J, the gap between germline ends came to 12 bases. CDR3 length: 15 residues. CDR1 and CDR2 (germline): WNHNN, SYGVQD (reference sequence). The CDR3 protein is CASSDPRLDTDTQYF. DNA of the CDR3: TGCGCCAGCAGTGACCCCCGGCTGGACACAGATACGCAGTATTTT.

The J gene is TRBJ2-2, the V gene TRBV2; no definite D call. The CDR3 sequence is 11 residues long. V shed 5 bases and J shed 5 bases, with 3 bases lying between them. Germline CDR1 reads SNHLY; CDR2 reads FYNNEI. CDR3 region: CASSKTGELFF. The CDR3 nucleotides are TGTGCCAGCAGTAAAACCGGGGAGCTGTTTTTT.

This chain uses TRBV7-6 with TRBJ2-3, with 10 positions matching TRBD2. Trimming cost V 5 bases and J 0 bases; bases outside gene matches: 8. This CDR3 has 17 amino acids. Germline CDR1 SGHVS, CDR2 FNYEAQ. The CDR3 DNA is TGTGCCAGCAGCAGGATAGCGGGGGGACTGAGCACAGATACGCAGTATTTT. Translating gives CASSRIAGGLSTDTQYF.

The chain carries TRBV7-2 and TRBJ1-6; TRBD1 agrees at 8 bases. V dropped 5 bases and J dropped 8; count of bases not matched to a gene: 11. The CDR3 covers 16 residues. Germline CDR1 is SGHTA and CDR2 is FQGNSA. The CDR3: CASSLQMTGEDSPLHF. The DNA for the CDR3 is TGTGCCAGCAGCCTCCAGATGACAGGGGAGGATTCACCCCTCCACTTT. Variable domain in full (rest from reference TRBV7-2 and TRBJ1-6): GAGVSQSPSNKVTEKGKDVELRCDPISGHTALYWYRQSLGQGLEFLIYFQGNSAPDKSGLPSDRFSAERTGGSVSTLTIQRTQQEDSAVYLCASSLQMTGEDSPLHFGNGTRLTVT.